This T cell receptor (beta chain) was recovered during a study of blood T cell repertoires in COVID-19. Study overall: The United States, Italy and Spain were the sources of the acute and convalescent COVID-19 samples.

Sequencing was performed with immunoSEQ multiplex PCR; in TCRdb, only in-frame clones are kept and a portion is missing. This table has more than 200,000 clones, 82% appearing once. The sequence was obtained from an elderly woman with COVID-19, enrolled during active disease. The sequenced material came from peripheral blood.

The CDR3: CASSYGEGLSYEQYF. The CDR3 nucleotides read TGTGCCAGCAGTTACGGGGAGGGACTCTCCTACGAGCAGTACTTC. The V and J genes are TRBV6-2 or TRBV6-3 and TRBJ2-7, with 7 bases that match TRBD2. V dropped 2 bases and J dropped 0; count of bases not matched to a gene: 4. Looked up from germline, CDR1 is MNHEY and CDR2 is SVGEGT. CDR3 length equals 15 residues.